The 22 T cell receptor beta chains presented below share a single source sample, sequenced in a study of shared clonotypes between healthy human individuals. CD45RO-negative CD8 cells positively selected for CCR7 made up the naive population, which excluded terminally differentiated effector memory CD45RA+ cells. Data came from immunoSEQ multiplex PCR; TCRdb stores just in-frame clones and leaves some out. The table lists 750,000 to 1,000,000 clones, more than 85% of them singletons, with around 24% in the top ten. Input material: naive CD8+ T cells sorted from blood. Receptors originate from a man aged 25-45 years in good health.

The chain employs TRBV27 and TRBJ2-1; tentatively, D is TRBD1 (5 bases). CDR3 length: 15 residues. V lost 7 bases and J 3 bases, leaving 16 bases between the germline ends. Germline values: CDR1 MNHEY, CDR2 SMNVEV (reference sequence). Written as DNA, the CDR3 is TGTGCCAGCATGGGTTCCAGGGTGGTCTACAATGAGCAGTTCTTC. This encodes CASMGSRVVYNEQFF.

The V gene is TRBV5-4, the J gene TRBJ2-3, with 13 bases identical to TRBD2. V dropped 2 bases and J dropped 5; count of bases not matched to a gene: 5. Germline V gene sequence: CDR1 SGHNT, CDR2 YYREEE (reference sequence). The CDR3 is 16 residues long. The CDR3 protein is CASSFGTSGEEDTQYF. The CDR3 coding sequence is TGTGCCAGCAGCTTTGGGACTAGCGGGGAGGAAGATACGCAGTATTTT. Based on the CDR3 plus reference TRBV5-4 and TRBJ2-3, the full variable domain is ETGVTQSPTHLIKTRGQQVTLRCSSQSGHNTVSWYQQALGQGPQFIFQYYREEENGRGNFPPRFSGLQFPNYSSELNVNALELDDSALYLCASSFGTSGEEDTQYFGPGTRLTVL.

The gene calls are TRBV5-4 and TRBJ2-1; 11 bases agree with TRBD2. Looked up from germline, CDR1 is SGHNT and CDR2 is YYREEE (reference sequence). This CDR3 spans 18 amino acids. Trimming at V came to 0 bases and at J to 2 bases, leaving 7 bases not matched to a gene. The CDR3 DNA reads TGTGCCAGCAGCTTGGATTTAGCGGGAGGGCCAGCCTACAATGAGCAGTTCTTC. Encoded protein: CASSLDLAGGPAYNEQFF.

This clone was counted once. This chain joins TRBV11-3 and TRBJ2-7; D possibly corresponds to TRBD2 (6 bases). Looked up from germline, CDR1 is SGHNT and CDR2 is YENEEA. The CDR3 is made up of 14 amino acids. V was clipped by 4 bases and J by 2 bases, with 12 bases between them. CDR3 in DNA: TGTGCCAGCAGCTCCCGGGACTTCCCCTACGAGCAGTACTTC. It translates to CASSSRDFPYEQYF.

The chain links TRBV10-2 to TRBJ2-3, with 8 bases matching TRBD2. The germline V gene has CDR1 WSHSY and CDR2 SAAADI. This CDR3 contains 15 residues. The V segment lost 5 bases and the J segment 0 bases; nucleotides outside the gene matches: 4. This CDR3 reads CASSISGRSTDTQYF. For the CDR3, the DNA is TGCGCCAGCAGTATAAGCGGGAGAAGCACAGATACGCAGTATTTT.

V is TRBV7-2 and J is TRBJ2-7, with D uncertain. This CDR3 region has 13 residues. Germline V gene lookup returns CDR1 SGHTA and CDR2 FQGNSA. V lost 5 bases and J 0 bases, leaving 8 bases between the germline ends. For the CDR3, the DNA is TGTGCCAGCAGCCGAGACGACTCCTACGAGCAGTACTTC. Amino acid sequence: CASSRDDSYEQYF.

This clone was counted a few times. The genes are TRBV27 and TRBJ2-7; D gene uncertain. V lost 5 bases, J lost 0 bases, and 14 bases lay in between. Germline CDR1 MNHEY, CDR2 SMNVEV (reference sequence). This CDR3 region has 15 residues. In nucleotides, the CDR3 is TGTGCCAGCAGTCCCCTCCCTGACGGCTCCTACGAGCAGTACTTC. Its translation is CASSPLPDGSYEQYF.

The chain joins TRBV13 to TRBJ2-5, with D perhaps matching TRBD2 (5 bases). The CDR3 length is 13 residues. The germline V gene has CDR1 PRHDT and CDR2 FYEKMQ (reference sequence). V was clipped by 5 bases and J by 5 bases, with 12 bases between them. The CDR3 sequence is CASSHGRRETQYF. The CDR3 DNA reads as TGTGCCAGCAGCCACGGACGGAGGGAGACCCAGTACTTC.

The CDR3 region is CASSYLAGGFYEQYF. For the CDR3, the DNA is TGTGCCAGCAGCTATCTAGCGGGAGGATTTTACGAGCAGTACTTC. The chain has TRBV5-6 and TRBJ2-7, with 11 bases identical to TRBD2. Unmatched junction bases numbered 6, after V lost 3 bases and J lost 4 bases. The CDR3 is made up of 15 amino acids. From germline, CDR1 is SGHDT and CDR2 YYEEEE.

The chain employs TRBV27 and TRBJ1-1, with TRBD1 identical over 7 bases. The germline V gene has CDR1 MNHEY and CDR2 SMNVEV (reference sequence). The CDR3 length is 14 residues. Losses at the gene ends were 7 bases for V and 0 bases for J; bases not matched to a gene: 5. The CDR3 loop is CASKTTGMNTEAFF. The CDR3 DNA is TGTGCCAGCAAAACGACAGGGATGAACACTGAAGCTTTCTTT.

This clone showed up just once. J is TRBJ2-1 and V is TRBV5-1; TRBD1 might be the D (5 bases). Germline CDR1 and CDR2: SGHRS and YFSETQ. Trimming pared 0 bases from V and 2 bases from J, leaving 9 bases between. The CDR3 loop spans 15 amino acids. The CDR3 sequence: CASSLASGTYNEQFF. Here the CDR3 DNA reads TGCGCCAGCAGCTTGGCATCAGGGACCTACAATGAGCAGTTCTTC.

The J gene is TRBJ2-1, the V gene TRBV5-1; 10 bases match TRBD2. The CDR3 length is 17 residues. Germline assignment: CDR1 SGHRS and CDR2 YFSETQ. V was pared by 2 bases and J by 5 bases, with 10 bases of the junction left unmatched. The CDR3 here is CASSFAVSGRSHNEQFF. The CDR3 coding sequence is TGCGCCAGCAGCTTCGCTGTTAGCGGGAGGTCCCACAATGAGCAGTTCTTC.

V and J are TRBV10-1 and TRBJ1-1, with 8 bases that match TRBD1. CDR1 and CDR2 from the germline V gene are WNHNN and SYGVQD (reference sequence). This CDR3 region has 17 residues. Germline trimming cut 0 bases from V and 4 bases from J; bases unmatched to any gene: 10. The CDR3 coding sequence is TGCGCCAGCAGTGAGTCTCGCACAGGGGGATTGAGCACTGAAGCTTTCTTT. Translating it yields CASSESRTGGLSTEAFF.

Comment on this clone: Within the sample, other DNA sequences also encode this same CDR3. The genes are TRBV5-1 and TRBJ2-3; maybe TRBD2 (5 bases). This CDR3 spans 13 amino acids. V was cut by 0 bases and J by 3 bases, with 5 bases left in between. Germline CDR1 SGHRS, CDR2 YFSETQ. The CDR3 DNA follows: TGCGCCAGCAGCTTGGGCGGGACAGATACGCAGTATTTT. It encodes CASSLGGTDTQYF.

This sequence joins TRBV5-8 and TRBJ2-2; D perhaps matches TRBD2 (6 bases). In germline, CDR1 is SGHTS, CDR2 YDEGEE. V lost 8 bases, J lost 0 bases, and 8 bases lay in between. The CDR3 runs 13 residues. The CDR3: CARGLTNTGELFF. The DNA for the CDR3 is TGTGCCAGAGGACTAACGAACACCGGGGAGCTGTTTTTT.

The CDR3 region is CARPTYLAGGTDTQYF. The CDR3 region has the DNA TGCGCCAGACCTACCTACCTAGCGGGAGGCACAGATACGCAGTATTTT. V is TRBV4-1 and J is TRBJ2-3; 10 bases are shared with TRBD2. CDR3 length: 16 amino acids. V gave up 9 bases and J gave up 1 base; unmatched junction bases: 10. Germline V gene sequence: CDR1 MGHRA, CDR2 YSYEKL.

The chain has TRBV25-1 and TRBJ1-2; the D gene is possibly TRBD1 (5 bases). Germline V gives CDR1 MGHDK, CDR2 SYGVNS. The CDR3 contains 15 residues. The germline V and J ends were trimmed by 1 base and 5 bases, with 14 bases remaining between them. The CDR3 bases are TGTGCCAGCAGTGAATCCGCAGGGTCCTGGTATGGCTACACCTTC. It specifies CASSESAGSWYGYTF.

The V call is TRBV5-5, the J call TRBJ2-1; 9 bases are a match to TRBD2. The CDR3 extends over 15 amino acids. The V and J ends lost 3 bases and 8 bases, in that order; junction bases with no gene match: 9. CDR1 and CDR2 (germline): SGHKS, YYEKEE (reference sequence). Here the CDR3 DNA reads TGTGCCAGCAGCTGGACTAGCGAGCTTTTCGATGAGCAGTTCTTC. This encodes CASSWTSELFDEQFF.

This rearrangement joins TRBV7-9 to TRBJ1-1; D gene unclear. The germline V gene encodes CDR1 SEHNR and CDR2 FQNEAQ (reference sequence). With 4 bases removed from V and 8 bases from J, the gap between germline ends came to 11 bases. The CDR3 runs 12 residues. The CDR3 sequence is CASSSDGQEAFF. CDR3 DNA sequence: TGTGCCAGCAGCTCCGACGGTCAGGAAGCTTTCTTT.

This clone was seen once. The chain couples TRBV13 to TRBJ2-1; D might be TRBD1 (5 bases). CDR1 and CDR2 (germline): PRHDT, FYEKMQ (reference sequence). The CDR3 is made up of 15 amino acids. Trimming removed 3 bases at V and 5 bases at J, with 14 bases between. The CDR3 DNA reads TGTGCCAGCAGCTTTCGGACAATAAGGGACAATGAGCAGTTCTTC. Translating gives CASSFRTIRDNEQFF.

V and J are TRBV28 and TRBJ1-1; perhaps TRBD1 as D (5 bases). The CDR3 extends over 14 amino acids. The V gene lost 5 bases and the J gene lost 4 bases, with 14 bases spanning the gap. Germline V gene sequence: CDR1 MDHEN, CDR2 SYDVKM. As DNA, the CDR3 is TGTGCCAGCAGTCTAAGGTCAGGGCCCACTGAAGCTTTCTTT. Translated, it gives CASSLRSGPTEAFF.

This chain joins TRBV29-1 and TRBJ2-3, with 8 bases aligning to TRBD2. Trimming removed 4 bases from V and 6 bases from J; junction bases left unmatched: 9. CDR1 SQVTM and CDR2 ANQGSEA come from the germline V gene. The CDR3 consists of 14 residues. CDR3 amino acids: CSVVGSGNADTQYF. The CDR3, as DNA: TGCAGCGTTGTGGGTAGCGGGAATGCGGATACGCAGTATTTT.